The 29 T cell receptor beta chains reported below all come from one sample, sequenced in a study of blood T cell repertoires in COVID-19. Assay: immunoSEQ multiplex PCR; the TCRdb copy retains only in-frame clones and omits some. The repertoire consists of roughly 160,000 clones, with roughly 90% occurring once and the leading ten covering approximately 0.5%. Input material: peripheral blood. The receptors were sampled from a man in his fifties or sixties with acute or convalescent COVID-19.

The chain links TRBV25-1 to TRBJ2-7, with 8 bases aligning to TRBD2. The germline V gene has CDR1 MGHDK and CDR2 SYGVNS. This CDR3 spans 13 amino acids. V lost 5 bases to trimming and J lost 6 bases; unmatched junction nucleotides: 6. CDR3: CASSLAGGGEQYV. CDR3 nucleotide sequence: TGTGCCAGCAGTCTCGCGGGGGGTGGCGAGCAGTACGTC.

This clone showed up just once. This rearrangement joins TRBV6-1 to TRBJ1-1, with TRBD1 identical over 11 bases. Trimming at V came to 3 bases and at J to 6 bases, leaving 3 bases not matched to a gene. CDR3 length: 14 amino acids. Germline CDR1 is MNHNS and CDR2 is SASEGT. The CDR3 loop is CASSDGQGAPEAFF. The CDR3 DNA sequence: TGTGCCAGCAGTGACGGACAGGGGGCCCCTGAAGCTTTCTTT.

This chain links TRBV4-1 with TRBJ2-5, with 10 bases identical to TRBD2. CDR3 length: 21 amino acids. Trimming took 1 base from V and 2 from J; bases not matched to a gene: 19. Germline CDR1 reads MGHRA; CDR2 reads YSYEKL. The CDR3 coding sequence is TGCGCCAGCAGCCAAGCCCTCCGACGGCTAGCGGGAGTAAGTGGGCAAGAGACCCAGTACTTC. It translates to CASSQALRRLAGVSGQETQYF.

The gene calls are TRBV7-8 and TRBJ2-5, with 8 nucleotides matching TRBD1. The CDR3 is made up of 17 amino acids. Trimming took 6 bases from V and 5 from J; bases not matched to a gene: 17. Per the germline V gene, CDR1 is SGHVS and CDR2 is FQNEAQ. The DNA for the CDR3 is TGTGCCAGCAGTCTGTTCGGGGCAGGGGGCTTGGAGGAGACCCAGTACTTC. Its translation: CASSLFGAGGLEETQYF. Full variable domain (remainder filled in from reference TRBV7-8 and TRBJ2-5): GAGVSQSPRYKVAKRGQDVALRCDPISGHVSLFWYQQALGQGPEFLTYFQNEAQLDKSGLPSDRFFAERPEGSVSTLKIQRTQQEDSAVYLCASSLFGAGGLEETQYFGPGTRLLVL.

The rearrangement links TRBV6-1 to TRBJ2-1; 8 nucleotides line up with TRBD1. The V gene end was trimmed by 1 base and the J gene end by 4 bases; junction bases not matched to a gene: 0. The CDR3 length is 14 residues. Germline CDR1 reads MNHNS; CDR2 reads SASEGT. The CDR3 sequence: CASSEGTGYNEQFF. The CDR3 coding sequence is TGTGCCAGCAGTGAAGGGACAGGGTACAATGAGCAGTTCTTC.

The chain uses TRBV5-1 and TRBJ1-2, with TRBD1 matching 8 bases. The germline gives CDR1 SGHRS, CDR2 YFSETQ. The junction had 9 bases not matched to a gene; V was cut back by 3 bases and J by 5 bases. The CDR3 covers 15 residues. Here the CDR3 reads CASSSRQGAEYGYTF. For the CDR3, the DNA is TGCGCCAGCAGCTCCAGGCAGGGGGCTGAGTATGGCTACACCTTC.

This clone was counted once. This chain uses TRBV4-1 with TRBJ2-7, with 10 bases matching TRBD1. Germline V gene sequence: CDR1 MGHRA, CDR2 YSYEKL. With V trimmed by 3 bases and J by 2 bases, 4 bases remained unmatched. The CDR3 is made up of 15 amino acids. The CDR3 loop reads CASSHPGQGTYEQYV. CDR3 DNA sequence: TGCGCCAGCAGCCACCCGGGACAGGGGACCTACGAGCAGTACGTC.

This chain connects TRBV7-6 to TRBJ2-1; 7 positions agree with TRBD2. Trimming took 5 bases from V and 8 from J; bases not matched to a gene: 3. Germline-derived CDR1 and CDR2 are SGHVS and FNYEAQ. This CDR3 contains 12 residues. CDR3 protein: CASSDLADEQFF. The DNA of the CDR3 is TGTGCCAGCAGCGATCTAGCGGATGAGCAGTTCTTC.

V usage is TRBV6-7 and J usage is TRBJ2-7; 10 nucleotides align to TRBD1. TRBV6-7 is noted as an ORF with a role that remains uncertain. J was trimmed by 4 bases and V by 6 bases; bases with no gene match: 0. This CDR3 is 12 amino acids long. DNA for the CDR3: TGTGCCAGCAGGGACAGGGGGTACGAGCAGTACGTC. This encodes CASRDRGYEQYV.

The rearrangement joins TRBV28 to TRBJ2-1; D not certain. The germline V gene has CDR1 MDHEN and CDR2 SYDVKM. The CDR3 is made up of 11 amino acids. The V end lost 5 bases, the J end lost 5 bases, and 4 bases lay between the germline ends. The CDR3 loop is CASSGNNEQFF. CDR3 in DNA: TGTGCCAGCAGTGGCAACAATGAGCAGTTCTTC.

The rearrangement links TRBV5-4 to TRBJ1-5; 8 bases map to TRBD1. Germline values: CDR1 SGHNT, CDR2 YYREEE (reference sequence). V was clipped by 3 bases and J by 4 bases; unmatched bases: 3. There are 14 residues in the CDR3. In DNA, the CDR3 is TGTGCCAGCAGCTACGGGACAGGTAATCAGCCCCAGCATTTT. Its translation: CASSYGTGNQPQHF.

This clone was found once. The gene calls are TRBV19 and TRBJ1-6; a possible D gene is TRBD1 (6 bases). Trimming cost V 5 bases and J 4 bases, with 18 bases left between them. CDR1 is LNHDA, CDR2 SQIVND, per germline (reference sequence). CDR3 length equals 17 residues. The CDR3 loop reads CASSLRLGTSYNSPLHF. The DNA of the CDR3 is TGTGCCAGTAGTCTACGCTTGGGGACAAGTTATAATTCACCCCTCCACTTT.

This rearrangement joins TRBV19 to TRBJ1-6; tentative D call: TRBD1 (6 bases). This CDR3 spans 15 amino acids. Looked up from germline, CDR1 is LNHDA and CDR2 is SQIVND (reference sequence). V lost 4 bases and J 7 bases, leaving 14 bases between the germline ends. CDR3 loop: CASSTDRMGNSPLHF. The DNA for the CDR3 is TGTGCCAGTAGTACTGACAGGATGGGGAATTCACCCCTCCACTTT.

Here the CDR3 DNA reads TGTGCCAGCAACAGATGGACAGGGGGCGCGGGGGAGCAGTACTTC. The encoded protein is CASNRWTGGAGEQYF. V gene TRBV6-5 combines with J gene TRBJ2-7, with TRBD1 matching 11 bases. This CDR3 has 15 amino acids. Germline V gives CDR1 MNHEY, CDR2 SVGAGI. The V and J ends lost 7 bases and 7 bases, in that order; junction bases with no gene match: 12.

DNA of the CDR3: TGTGCCAGCAGCCAAATGGGGGGGCCTCAGCCCCAGCATTTT. It is translated as CASSQMGGPQPQHF. The chain uses TRBV28 and TRBJ1-5; tentatively, D is TRBD1 (6 bases). CDR1 MDHEN and CDR2 SYDVKM come from the germline V gene. The V gene lost 6 bases and the J gene lost 6 bases, with 15 bases spanning the gap. CDR3 length: 14 residues.

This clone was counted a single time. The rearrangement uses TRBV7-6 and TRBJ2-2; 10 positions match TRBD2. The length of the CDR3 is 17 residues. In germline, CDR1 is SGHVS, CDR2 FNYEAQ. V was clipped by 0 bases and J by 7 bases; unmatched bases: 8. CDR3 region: CASSLAVSGGAVGELFF. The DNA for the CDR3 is TGTGCCAGCAGCTTAGCGGTCAGCGGGGGGGCCGTCGGGGAGCTGTTTTTT.

CDR3 DNA: TGCGCCAGCAGCTCGTATTTAACAGGGGGTATTGCTAATGAAAAACTGTTTTTT. The encoded protein is CASSSYLTGGIANEKLFF. V gene TRBV5-1 combines with J gene TRBJ1-4; TRBD1 agrees at 8 bases. The V gene's germline CDR1 is SGHRS and CDR2 YFSETQ. The CDR3 spans 18 residues. The V segment lost 3 bases and the J segment 3 bases; nucleotides outside the gene matches: 13. Full variable domain (missing parts from reference TRBV5-1 and TRBJ1-4): KAGVTQTPRYLIKTRGQQVTLSCSPISGHRSVSWYQQTPGQGLQFLFEYFSETQRNKGNFPGRFSGRQFSNSRSEMNVSTLELGDSALYLCASSSYLTGGIANEKLFFGSGTQLSVL.

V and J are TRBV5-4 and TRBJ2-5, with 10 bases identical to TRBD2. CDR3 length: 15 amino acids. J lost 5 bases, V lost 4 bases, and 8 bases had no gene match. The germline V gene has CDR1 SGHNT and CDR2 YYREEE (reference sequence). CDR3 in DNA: TGTGCCAGCAGCCAAGTAGCGGGGGGTGTTGAGACCCAGTACTTC. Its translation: CASSQVAGGVETQYF.

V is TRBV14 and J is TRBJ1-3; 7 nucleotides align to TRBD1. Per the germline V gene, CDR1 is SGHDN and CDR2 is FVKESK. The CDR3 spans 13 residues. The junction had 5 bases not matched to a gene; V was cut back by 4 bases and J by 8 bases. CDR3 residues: CASSLTGRDTIYF. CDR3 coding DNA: TGTGCCAGCAGCCTGACAGGGCGGGACACCATATATTTT.

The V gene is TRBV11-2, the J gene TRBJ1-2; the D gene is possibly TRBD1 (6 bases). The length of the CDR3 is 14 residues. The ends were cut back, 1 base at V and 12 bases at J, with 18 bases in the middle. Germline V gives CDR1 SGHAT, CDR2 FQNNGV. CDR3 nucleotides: TGTGCCAGCAGCTTAGTTCGGCAGGGGCTACAAAACACCTTC. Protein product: CASSLVRQGLQNTF. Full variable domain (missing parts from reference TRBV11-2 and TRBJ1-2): EAGVAQSPRYKIIEKRQSVAFWCNPISGHATLYWYQQILGQGPKLLIQFQNNGVVDDSQLPKDRFSAERLKGVDSTLKIQPAKLEDSAVYLCASSLVRQGLQNTFGSGTRLTVV.

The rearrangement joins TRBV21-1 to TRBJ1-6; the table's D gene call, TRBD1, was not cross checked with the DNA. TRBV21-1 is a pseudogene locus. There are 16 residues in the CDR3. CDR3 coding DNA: TGTGCCAGCAGCAAAGCAAAGGGGCGCATAGGGTCACCCCTCCACTTT. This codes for CASSKAKGRIGSPLHF.

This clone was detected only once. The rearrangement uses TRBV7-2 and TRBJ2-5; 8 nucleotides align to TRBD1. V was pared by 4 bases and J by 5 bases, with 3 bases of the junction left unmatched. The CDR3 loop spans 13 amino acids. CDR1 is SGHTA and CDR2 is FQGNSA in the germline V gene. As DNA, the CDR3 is TGTGCCAGCAGCTCCTGGGACAGGGAGACCCAGTACTTC. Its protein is CASSSWDRETQYF.

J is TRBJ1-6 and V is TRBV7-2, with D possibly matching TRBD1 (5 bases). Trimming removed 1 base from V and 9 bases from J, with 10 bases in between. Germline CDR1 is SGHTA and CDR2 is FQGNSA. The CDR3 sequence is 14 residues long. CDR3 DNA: TGTGCCAGCAGCTTAGAGGGGAGGGTTTCACCCCTCCACTTT. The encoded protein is CASSLEGRVSPLHF.

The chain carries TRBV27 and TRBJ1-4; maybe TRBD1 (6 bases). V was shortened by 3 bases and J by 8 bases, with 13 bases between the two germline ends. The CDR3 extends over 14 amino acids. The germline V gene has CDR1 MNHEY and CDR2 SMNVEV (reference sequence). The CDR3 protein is CASSLTGLREKLFF. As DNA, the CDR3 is TGTGCCAGCAGTTTGACAGGACTCCGGGAAAAACTGTTTTTT.

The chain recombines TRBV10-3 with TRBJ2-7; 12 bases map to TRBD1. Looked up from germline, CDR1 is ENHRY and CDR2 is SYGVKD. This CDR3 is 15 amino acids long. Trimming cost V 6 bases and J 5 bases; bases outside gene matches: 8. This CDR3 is CAIRDAGTGGHEQYF. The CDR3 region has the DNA TGTGCCATCAGGGACGCCGGGACAGGGGGCCACGAGCAGTACTTC.

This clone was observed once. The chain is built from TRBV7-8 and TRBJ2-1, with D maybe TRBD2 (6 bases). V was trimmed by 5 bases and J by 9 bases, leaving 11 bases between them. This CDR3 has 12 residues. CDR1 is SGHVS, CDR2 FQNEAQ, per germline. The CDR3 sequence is CASSRKRAEQFF. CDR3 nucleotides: TGTGCCAGCAGCCGCAAGCGGGCTGAGCAGTTCTTC.

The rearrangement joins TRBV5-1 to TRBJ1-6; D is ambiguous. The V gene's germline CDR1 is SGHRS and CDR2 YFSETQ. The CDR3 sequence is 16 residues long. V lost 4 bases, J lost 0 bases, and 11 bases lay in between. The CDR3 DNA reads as TGCGCCAGCAGCCCCCTAGGGAGCTCCTATAATTCACCCCTCCACTTT. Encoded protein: CASSPLGSSYNSPLHF.

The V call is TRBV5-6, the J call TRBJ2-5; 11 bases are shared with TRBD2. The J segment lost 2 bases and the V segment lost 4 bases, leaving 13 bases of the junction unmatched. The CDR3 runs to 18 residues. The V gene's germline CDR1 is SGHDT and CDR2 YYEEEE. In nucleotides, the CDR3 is TGTGCCAGCAGCAACCAAAGACTAAGACTAGCGGGGCAAGAGACCCAGTACTTC. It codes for CASSNQRLRLAGQETQYF.

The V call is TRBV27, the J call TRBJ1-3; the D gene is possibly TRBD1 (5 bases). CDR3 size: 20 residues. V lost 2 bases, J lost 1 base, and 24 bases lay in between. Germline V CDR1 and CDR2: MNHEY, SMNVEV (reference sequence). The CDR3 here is CASSLIRAGLPRWSGNTIYF. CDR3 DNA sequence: TGTGCCAGCAGTTTAATCCGGGCAGGGCTACCTAGATGGTCTGGAAACACCATATATTTT.